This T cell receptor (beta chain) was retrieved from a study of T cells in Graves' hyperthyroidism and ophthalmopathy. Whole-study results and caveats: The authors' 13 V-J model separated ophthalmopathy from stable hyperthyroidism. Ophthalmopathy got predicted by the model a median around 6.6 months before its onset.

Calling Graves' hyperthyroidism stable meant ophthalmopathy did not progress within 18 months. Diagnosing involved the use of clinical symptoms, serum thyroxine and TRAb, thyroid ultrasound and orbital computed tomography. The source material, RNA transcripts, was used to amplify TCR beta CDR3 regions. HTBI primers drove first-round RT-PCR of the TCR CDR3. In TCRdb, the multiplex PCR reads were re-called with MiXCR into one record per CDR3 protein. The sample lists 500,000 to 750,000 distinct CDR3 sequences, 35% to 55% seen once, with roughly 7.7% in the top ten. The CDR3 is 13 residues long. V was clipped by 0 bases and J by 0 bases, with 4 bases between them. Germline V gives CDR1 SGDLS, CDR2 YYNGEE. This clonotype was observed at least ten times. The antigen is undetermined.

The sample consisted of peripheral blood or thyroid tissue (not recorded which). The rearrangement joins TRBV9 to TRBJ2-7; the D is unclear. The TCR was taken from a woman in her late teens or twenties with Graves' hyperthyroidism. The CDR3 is CASSVDISYEQYF. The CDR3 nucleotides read TGTGCCAGCAGCGTAGATATCTCCTACGAGCAGTACTTC.